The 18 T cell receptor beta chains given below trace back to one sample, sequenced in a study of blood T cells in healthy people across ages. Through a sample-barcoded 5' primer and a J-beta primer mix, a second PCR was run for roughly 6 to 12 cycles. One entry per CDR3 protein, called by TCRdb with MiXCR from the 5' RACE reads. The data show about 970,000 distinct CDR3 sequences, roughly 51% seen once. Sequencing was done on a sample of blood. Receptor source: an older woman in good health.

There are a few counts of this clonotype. CDR3 loop: CASSDRTGTGANVLTF. CDR3 DNA: TGTGCCAGCAGCGACCGGACAGGGACTGGGGCCAACGTCCTGACTTTC. This chain links TRBV7-2 with TRBJ2-6, with TRBD1 matching 8 bases. This CDR3 region has 16 residues. V shed 5 bases and J 2 bases; nucleotides not matched to a gene: 5. CDR1 and CDR2 (germline): SGHTA, FQGNSA.

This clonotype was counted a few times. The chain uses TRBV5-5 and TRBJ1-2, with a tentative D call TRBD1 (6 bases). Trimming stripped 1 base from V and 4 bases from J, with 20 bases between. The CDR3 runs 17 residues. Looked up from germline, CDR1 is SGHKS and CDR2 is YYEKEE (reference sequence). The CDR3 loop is CASSLRTYGGQIYGYTF. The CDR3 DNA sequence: TGTGCCAGCAGCTTGCGGACCTACGGGGGACAAATCTATGGCTACACCTTC. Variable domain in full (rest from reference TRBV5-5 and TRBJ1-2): DAGVTQSPTHLIKTRGQQVTLRCSPISGHKSVSWYQQVLGQGPQFIFQYYEKEERGRGNFPDRFSARQFPNYSSELNVNALLLGDSALYLCASSLRTYGGQIYGYTFGSGTRLTVV.

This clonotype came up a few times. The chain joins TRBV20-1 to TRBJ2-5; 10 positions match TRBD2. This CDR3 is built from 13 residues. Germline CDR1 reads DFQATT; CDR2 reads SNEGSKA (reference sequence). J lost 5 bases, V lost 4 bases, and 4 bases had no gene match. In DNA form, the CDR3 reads TGCAGTGCTATAGCGGGAGGCACGGAGACCCAGTACTTC. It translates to CSAIAGGTETQYF.

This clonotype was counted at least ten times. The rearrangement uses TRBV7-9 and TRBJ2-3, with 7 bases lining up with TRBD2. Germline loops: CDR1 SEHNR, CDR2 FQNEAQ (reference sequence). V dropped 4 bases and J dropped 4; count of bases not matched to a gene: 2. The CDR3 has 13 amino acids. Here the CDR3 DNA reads TGTGCCAGCAGCTATGGGAGGGCAGATACGCAGTATTTT. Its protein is CASSYGRADTQYF. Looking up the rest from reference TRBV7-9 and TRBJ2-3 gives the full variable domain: DTGVSQNPRHKITKRGQNVTFRCDPISEHNRLYWYRQTLGQGPEFLTYFQNEAQLEKSRLLSDRFSAERPKGSFSTLEIQRTEQGDSAMYLCASSYGRADTQYFGPGTRLTVL.

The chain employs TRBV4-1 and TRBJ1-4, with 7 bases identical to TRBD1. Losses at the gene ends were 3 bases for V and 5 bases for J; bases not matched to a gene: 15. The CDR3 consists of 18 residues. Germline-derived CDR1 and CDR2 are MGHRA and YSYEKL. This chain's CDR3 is CASSHIRDRRRVNEKLFF. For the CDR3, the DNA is TGCGCCAGCAGCCATATAAGGGACAGAAGGCGCGTAAATGAAAAACTGTTTTTT.

The DNA of the CDR3 is TGTGCCAGCAGCTTAAGAGCGGGAGGACGGGGAGAGCAGTACTTC. This translates into CASSLRAGGRGEQYF. V usage is TRBV7-2 and J usage is TRBJ2-7; 9 bases line up with TRBD2. CDR3 length: 15 amino acids. V lost 2 bases to trimming and J lost 7 bases; unmatched junction nucleotides: 9. Germline V gene sequence: CDR1 SGHTA, CDR2 FQGNSA. The full variable domain, completed using reference TRBV7-2 and TRBJ2-7, is GAGVSQSPSNKVTEKGKDVELRCDPISGHTALYWYRQSLGQGLEFLIYFQGNSAPDKSGLPSDRFSAERTGGSVSTLTIQRTQQEDSAVYLCASSLRAGGRGEQYFGPGTRLTVT.

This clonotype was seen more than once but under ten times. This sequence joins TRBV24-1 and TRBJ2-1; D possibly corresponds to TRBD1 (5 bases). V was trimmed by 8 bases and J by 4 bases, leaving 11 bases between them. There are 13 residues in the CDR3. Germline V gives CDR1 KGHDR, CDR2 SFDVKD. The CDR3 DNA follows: TGTGCCACCACAGGGTTCCCTTACAATGAGCAGTTCTTC. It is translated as CATTGFPYNEQFF.

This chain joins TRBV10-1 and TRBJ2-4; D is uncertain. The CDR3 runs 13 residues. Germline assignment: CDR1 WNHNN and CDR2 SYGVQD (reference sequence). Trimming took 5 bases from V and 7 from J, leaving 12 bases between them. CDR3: CASSPAWANIQYF. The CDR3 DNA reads TGCGCCAGCAGTCCCGCATGGGCGAACATTCAGTACTTC.

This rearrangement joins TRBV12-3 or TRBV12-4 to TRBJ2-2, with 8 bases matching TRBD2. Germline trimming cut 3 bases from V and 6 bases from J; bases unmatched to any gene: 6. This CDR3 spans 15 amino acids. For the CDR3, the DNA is TGTGCCAGCAGTTTGGTTACTAGCGGCTCCGGGGAGCTGTTTTTT. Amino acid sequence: CASSLVTSGSGELFF.

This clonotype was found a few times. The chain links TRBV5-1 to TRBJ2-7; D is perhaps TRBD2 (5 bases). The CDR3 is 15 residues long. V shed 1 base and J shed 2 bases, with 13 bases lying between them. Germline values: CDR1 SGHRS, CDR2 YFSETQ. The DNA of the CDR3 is TGCGCCAGCAGCTTGCCAGCGAGGGCCGCCTACGAGCAGTACTTC. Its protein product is CASSLPARAAYEQYF.

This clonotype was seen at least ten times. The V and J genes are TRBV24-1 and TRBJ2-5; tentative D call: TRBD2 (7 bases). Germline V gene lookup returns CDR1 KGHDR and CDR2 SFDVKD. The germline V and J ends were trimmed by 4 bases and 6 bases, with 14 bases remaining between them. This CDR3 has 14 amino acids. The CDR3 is CATSESGTFQTQYF. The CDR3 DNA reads TGTGCCACCAGTGAGAGCGGGACATTCCAGACCCAGTACTTC.

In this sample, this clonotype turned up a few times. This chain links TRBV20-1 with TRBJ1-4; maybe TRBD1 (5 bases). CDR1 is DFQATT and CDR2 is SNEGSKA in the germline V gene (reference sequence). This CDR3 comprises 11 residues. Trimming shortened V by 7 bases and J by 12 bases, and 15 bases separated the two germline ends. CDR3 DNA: TGCAGTGTACCGGGACCCCGGGAACTGTTTTTT. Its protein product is CSVPGPRELFF.

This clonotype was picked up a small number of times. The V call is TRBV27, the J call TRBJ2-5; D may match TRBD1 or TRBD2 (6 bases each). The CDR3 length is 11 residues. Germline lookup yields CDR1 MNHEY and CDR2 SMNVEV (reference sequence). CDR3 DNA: TGTGCGGTGGGGGGCGGGGAGACCCAGTACTTC. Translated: CAVGGGETQYF.

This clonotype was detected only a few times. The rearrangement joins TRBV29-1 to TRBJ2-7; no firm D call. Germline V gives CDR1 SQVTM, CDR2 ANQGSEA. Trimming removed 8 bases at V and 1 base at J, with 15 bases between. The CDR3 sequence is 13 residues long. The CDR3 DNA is TGCAGCTATGCCCTCGGGCGATCCTACGAGCAGTACTTC. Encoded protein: CSYALGRSYEQYF.

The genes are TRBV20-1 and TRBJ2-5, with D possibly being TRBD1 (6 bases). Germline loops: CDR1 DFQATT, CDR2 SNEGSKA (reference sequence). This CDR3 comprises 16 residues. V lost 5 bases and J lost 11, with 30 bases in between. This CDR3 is CSAQGWRQRTYNEQYF. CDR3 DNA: TGCAGTGCTCAGGGGTGGCGGCAGCGCACCTACAATGAGCAGTACTTC.

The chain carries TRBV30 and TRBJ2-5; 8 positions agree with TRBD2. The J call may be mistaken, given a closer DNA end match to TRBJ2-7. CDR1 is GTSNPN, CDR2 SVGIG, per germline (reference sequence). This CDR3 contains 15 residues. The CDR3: CAWSDARGRIYEQYF. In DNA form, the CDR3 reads TGTGCCTGGAGTGACGCGCGCGGGAGGATTTACGAGCAGTACTTC.

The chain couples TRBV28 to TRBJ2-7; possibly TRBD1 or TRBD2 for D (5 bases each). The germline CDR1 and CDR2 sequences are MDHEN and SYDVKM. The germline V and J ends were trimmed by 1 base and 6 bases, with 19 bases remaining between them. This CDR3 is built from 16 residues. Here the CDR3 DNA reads TGTGCCAGCAGTTTATCGGGGCGTATCCGAAATGGCGAGCAGTACTTC. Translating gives CASSLSGRIRNGEQYF.

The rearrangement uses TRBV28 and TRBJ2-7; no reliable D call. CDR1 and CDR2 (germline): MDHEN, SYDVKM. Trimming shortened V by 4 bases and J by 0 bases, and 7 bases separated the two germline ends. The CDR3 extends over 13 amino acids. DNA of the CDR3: TGTGCCAGCAGTTCTATCATCTCCTACGAGCAGTACTTC. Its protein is CASSSIISYEQYF.